These 10 T cell receptor beta chains share one sample of origin, sequenced in a study of T cell responses to AZD1222 COVID-19 vaccine. Generated by immunoSEQ multiplex PCR, the TCRdb table keeps only in-frame clones and is missing some. Of some 130,000 clones in the sample, roughly 90% were seen once. Sequenced here: peripheral blood, sampled on day 0 of AZD1222 vaccination. The receptors stem from an adult in good health.

The genes are TRBV10-3 and TRBJ1-2, with D unresolved. The CDR3 length is 13 residues. CDR1 and CDR2 from the germline V gene are ENHRY and SYGVKD. The germline V and J ends were trimmed by 2 bases and 6 bases, with 10 bases remaining between them. CDR3 region: CAISENAGDGYTF. For the CDR3, the DNA is TGTGCCATCAGTGAGAACGCTGGCGATGGCTACACCTTC.

CDR3 sequence (DNA): TGTGCCAGCAGTTGGTCCCGGGACGGAAATCAGCCCCAGCATTTT. Translated: CASSWSRDGNQPQHF. The V and J genes are TRBV6-2 or TRBV6-3 and TRBJ1-5; a possible D gene is TRBD1 (5 bases). The CDR3 consists of 15 residues. Germline CDR1 and CDR2: MNHEY and SVGEGT. V gave up 4 bases and J gave up 4 bases, with 14 bases separating them.

The CDR3 sequence: CAIRRSRNRGDSGNTIYF. The CDR3 nucleotides read TGTGCCATCCGCCGATCGAGGAACAGGGGAGACTCTGGAAACACCATATATTTT. The genes are TRBV10-3 and TRBJ1-3; the match to TRBD1 covers 7 bases. The V gene's germline CDR1 is ENHRY and CDR2 SYGVKD. The CDR3 covers 18 residues. Trimming took 8 bases from V and 0 from J; bases not matched to a gene: 16.

The genes are TRBV7-2 and TRBJ2-3; D may be TRBD2 (7 bases). V lost 5 bases, J lost 3 bases, and 15 bases lay in between. This CDR3 is 15 amino acids long. The germline CDR1 and CDR2 sequences are SGHTA and FQGNSA. Written as DNA, the CDR3 is TGTGCCAGCAGCCCTGGGGGGGGCCGGACAGATACGCAGTATTTT. This codes for CASSPGGGRTDTQYF.

In its sample, this clone was seen once. The chain uses TRBV5-1 and TRBJ1-2; 9 positions match TRBD1. The CDR3 is 15 residues long. From germline, CDR1 is SGHRS and CDR2 YFSETQ. V was clipped by 2 bases and J by 4 bases; unmatched bases: 6. Written as DNA, the CDR3 is TGCGCCAGCAGCTTAAGGGACAGGGAGGTCTATGGCTACACCTTC. It is translated as CASSLRDREVYGYTF.

The chain is built from TRBV7-9 and TRBJ2-5; 11 nucleotides align to TRBD1. The germline V gene encodes CDR1 SEHNR and CDR2 FQNEAQ (reference sequence). The CDR3 covers 14 residues. V lost 3 bases, J lost 9 bases, and 6 bases stayed unmatched. CDR3 region: CASSFGQGAASQYF. CDR3 in DNA: TGTGCCAGCAGCTTCGGACAGGGGGCCGCTTCCCAGTACTTC.

Turning to this clone: Its ends do not fully match the called genes, so a read error is possible. The rearrangement links TRBV7-7 to TRBJ2-5; TRBD2 agrees at 9 bases. This CDR3 has 15 amino acids. Germline lookup yields CDR1 SSHAT and CDR2 FNYEAQ (reference sequence). The CDR3 spells CASSPSSGVMETQYF. In nucleotides, the CDR3 is TGTGCTAGCAGCCCCTCTAGCGGGGTAATGGAGACCCAGTACTTC.

The chain employs TRBV30 and TRBJ1-4; no clear D. The CDR3 loop spans 15 amino acids. The V end lost 3 bases, the J end lost 0 bases, and 11 bases lay between the germline ends. CDR1 is GTSNPN, CDR2 SVGIG, per germline (reference sequence). The CDR3 bases are TGTGCCTGGAGGTTCGGGCAATCAACTAATGAAAAACTGTTTTTT. This translates into CAWRFGQSTNEKLFF.

CDR3 DNA: TGTGCCAGCAGAATAGCGGACACTCGCACAGATACGCAGTATTTT. It translates to CASRIADTRTDTQYF. V is TRBV2 and J is TRBJ2-3; TRBD2 is a possible D gene (6 bases). V was shortened by 6 bases and J by 1 base, with 14 bases between the two germline ends. The CDR3 extends over 15 amino acids. Germline V gene sequence: CDR1 SNHLY, CDR2 FYNNEI.

The rearrangement links TRBV7-6 to TRBJ2-1; TRBD2 is a possible D gene (7 bases). The CDR3 runs 16 residues. Trimming pared 5 bases from V and 0 bases from J, leaving 14 bases between. Germline V gene data show CDR1 as SGHVS and CDR2 as FNYEAQ. As DNA, the CDR3 is TGTGCCAGCAGCACGGGGGGCCTAAGCTCCTACAATGAGCAGTTCTTC. This encodes CASSTGGLSSYNEQFF.